This TCR beta chain stems from a study of blood T cell repertoires in COVID-19. In the study overall: COVID-19 samples, acute and convalescent, were from the United States, Italy and Spain. Sources were T cells, B-cell-depleted T cells, or PBMCs; the material itself was cDNA or gDNA.

Original analysis: Reference gene primer amplification yielded estimated nucleated cell counts. Assay: immunoSEQ multiplex PCR; the TCRdb copy retains only in-frame clones and omits some. V, J and clone size were drawn from that table, and D and trimming were deduced from the DNA. The sample has nearly 350,000 clones; 90% to 95% are singletons. The V gene lost 5 bases and the J gene lost 4 bases, with 15 bases spanning the gap. CDR3 length: 14 residues. Germline assignment: CDR1 SGHNT and CDR2 YYREEE (reference sequence). The source material was peripheral blood. The J gene is TRBJ1-2, the V gene TRBV5-4; possible D gene TRBD1, 5 bases. The receptor was derived from a woman aged 18 to 35 who had recovered from COVID-19. CDR3 region: CASRYTQGSYGYTF. The CDR3 bases are TGTGCCAGCAGATATACCCAGGGCTCCTATGGCTACACCTTC.